Listed below are T cell receptor beta chains from one sample, sequenced in a study of graft-versus-host responses after intestinal transplantation. Profiled with immunoSEQ multiplex PCR; TCRdb holds only in-frame clones, not every one. This sample has 150,000 or so clones; 80% to 95% occur once, and the top ten carry 0.15% to 0.2%. What these receptors recognize is not known. This sample comprised unstimulated CD4+ T cells sorted from spleen or lymph node cells, obtained before intestinal transplant. The source of these receptors is a human donor who received an intestinal transplant. CDR3s include the opening cysteine and the closing phenylalanine or tryptophan. Fields, in order: V gene, J gene, D gene, clone size, CDR3 protein, CDR3 DNA. D genes are given only for firm matches. Expanded clones get a size class; other rows say once, few or many, or leave the size out.

TRBV6-5,TRBJ1-2,.,.,CASSYGSGNNYGYTF,TGTGCCAGCAGTTACGGATCGGGCAATAACTATGGCTACACCTTC
TRBV25-1,TRBJ1-1,.,.,CASSGIGAMNTEAFF,TGTGCCAGCAGTGGGATTGGCGCTATGAACACTGAAGCTTTCTTT
TRBV5-6,TRBJ1-3,.,.,CASSYFRSSGNTIYF,TGTGCCAGCAGCTACTTTAGGAGCTCTGGAAACACCATATATTTT
TRBV2,TRBJ1-2,TRBD1,.,CASSESGQGARRGGYTF,TGTGCCAGCAGTGAGTCGGGACAGGGTGCTCGACGGGGTGGCTACACCTTC
TRBV11-2,TRBJ2-7,TRBD2,once,CASSSRAGGPPYEQYF,TGTGCCAGCAGCTCCCGAGCGGGAGGCCCCCCCTACGAGCAGTACTTC
TRBV9,TRBJ2-7,.,once,CASSVGRFSYEQYF,TGTGCCAGCAGCGTAGGTAGGTTCTCCTACGAGCAGTACTTC
TRBV5-1,TRBJ2-7,TRBD2,.,CASSPPGSGVHSPYEQYF,TGCGCCAGCAGCCCTCCGGGTAGCGGGGTACATTCTCCCTACGAGCAGTACTTC
TRBV4-3,TRBJ1-1,.,.,CASSQNNRYRSNMNTEAFF,TGCGCCAGCAGCCAAAACAATAGATACCGATCCAACATGAACACTGAAGCTTTCTTT
TRBV19,TRBJ2-1,TRBD1,.,CASSIGTDYNEQFF,TGTGCCAGTAGTATTGGGACAGACTACAATGAGCAGTTCTTC
TRBV5-1,TRBJ1-1,.,.,CASSLAGDGAFF,TGCGCCAGCAGCTTGGCCGGGGACGGAGCTTTCTTT
TRBV7-8,TRBJ1-1,.,.,CASSPGSEAFF,TGTGCCAGCAGCCCCGGGAGTGAAGCTTTCTTT
TRBV11-1,TRBJ2-1,TRBD1,.,CASSFGGRQGLSYNEQFF,TGTGCCAGCAGTTTTGGAGGTAGACAGGGCCTTTCCTACAATGAGCAGTTCTTC
TRBV19,TRBJ1-1,.,once,CASSSSRTENTEAFF,TGTGCCAGTTCCTCATCTCGGACAGAAAACACTGAAGCTTTCTTT
TRBV6-5,TRBJ2-7,TRBD2,.,CASSYRLAGENYEQYF,TGTGCCAGCAGTTACCGACTAGCGGGGGAAAACTACGAGCAGTACTTC
TRBV18,TRBJ2-7,.,.,CASSGGPGAYEQYF,TGTGCCAGCTCGGGAGGTCCTGGGGCCTACGAGCAGTACTTC
TRBV30,TRBJ2-5,TRBD2,.,CAWRTSGRPGQETQYF,TGTGCCTGGAGGACTAGCGGGAGACCTGGCCAAGAGACCCAGTACTTC
TRBV28,TRBJ2-7,TRBD2,.,CASSLWVGTSGISEQYF,TGTGCCAGCAGTTTGTGGGTAGGGACTAGCGGGATATCCGAGCAGTACTTC
TRBV29-1,TRBJ2-1,.,.,CSVEDAEQQFF,TGCAGCGTTGAAGATGCCGAACAGCAGTTCTTC
TRBV6-6,TRBJ1-6,.,.,CASSPTGTGSPLHF,TGTGCCAGCAGCCCCACAGGGACTGGTTCACCCCTCCACTTT
TRBV28,TRBJ2-7,.,.,CAGGSGATGEQYF,TGTGCCGGAGGTTCGGGGGCGACGGGCGAGCAGTACTTC
TRBV12-5,TRBJ1-2,.,.,CASGFYSMQTNGYTF,TGTGCTAGTGGTTTTTATAGCATGCAGACAAATGGCTACACCTTC
TRBV6-1,TRBJ2-5,TRBD1,.,CASRGTGKKETQYF,TGTGCCAGCAGGGGGACAGGAAAGAAAGAGACCCAGTACTTC
TRBV4-1,TRBJ1-3,.,once,CASSRQGPDSGNTIYF,TGCGCCAGCAGCCGCCAGGGGCCCGACTCTGGAAACACCATATATTTT
TRBV5-8,TRBJ1-5,.,.,CASSALRGVQPQHF,TGTGCCAGCAGCGCGCTCCGGGGGGTCCAGCCCCAGCATTTT
TRBV7-7,TRBJ2-2,TRBD1,.,CASSQGTGNTGELFF,TGTGCTAGCAGCCAAGGGACAGGGAACACCGGGGAGCTGTTTTTT
TRBV14,TRBJ1-1,.,.,CASSRAKGGDTEAFF,TGTGCCAGCAGCCGAGCCAAGGGGGGGGACACTGAAGCTTTCTTT
TRBV5-8,TRBJ1-2,.,once,CASSSWGRYGYTF,TGTGCCAGCAGCTCTTGGGGACGGTATGGCTACACCTTC
TRBV5-6,TRBJ2-7,.,.,CASSYGGGSYEQYF,TGTGCCAGCAGCTACGGTGGAGGGAGCTACGAGCAGTACTTC